This T cell receptor beta chain was profiled in a study of control samples from healthy donors and cancer patients. CDR1 is KGHSH and CDR2 is LQKENI in the germline V gene. V lost 3 bases, J lost 0 bases, and 6 bases lay in between. The CDR3 covers 13 residues. The method was immunoSEQ multiplex PCR; TCRdb's version includes in-frame clones alone and lacks a portion of them. The sample has about 150,000 clones; over 85% are singletons. This clone is a singleton in its sample. The V and J genes are TRBV18 and TRBJ2-7; D uncertain. Source material: blood. The sequence derives from a man aged 18 to 29 in good health. CDR3 in amino acids: CASSPVSSYEQYF. CDR3 coding DNA: TGTGCCAGCTCACCGGTGAGCTCCTACGAGCAGTACTTC.